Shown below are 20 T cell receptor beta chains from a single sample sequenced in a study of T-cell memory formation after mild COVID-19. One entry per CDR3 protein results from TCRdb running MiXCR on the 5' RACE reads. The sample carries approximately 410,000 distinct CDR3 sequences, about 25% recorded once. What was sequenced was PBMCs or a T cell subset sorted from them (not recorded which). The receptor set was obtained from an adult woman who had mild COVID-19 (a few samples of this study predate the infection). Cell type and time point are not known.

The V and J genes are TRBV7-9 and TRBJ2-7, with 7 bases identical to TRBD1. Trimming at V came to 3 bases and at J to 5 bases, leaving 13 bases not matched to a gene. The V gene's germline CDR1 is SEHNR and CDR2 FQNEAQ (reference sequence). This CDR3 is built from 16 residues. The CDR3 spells CASSFGRGEGADEQYF. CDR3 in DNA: TGTGCCAGCAGCTTTGGACGTGGTGAGGGGGCCGACGAGCAGTACTTC.

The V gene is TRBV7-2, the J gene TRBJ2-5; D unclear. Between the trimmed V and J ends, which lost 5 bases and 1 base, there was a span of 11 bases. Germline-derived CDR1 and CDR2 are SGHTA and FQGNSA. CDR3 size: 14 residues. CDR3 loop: CASSQSRSQETQYF. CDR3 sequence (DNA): TGTGCCAGCAGCCAGAGCAGATCCCAAGAGACCCAGTACTTC.

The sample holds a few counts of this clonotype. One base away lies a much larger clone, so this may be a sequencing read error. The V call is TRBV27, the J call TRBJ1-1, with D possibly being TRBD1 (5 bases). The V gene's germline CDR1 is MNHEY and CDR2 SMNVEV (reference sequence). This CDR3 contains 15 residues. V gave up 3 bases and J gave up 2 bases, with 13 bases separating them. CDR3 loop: CASSLQGVLNTEAFF. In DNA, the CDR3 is TGTGCCAGCAGTTTGCAAGGGGTTCTTAACACTGAAGCTTTCTTT.

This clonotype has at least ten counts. CDR3 amino acids: CASSLAMGNRGNEQFF. The CDR3 DNA reads as TGTGCCAGCAGCTTAGCGATGGGGAACAGGGGCAATGAGCAGTTCTTC. V is TRBV7-8 and J is TRBJ2-1; 7 nucleotides align to TRBD1. The CDR3 is 16 amino acids. With V trimmed by 0 bases and J by 6 bases, 8 bases remained unmatched. The germline gives CDR1 SGHVS, CDR2 FQNEAQ.

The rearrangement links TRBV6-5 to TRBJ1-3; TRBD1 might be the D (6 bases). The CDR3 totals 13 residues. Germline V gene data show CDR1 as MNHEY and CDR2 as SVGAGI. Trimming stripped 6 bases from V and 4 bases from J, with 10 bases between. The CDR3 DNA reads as TGTGCCAGCAGAACAGGGAGGGGAAACACCATATATTTT. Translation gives CASRTGRGNTIYF.

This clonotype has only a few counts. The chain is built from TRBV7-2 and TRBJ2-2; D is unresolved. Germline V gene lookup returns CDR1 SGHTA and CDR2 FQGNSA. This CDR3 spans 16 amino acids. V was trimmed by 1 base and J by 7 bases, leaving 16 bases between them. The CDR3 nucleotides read TGTGCCAGCAGCTTAGAAGGGCAGATTACCGGCGGGGAGCTGTTTTTT. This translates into CASSLEGQITGGELFF.

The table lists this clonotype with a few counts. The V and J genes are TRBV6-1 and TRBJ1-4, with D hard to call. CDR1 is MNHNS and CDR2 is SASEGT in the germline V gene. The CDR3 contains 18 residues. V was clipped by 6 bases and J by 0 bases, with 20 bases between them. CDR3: CASSRRSGGSATNEKLFF. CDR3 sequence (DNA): TGTGCCAGCAGCCGAAGGTCTGGTGGGTCGGCAACTAATGAAAAACTGTTTTTT.

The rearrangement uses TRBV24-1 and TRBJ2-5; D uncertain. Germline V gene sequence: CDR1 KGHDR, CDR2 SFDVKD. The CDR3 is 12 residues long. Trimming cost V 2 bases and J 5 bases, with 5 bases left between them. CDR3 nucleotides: TGTGCCACCAGTGATTCCACGGAGACCCAGTACTTC. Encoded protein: CATSDSTETQYF.

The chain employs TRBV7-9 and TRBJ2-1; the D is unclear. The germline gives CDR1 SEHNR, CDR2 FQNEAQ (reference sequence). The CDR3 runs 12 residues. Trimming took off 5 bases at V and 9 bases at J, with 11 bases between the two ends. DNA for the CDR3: TGTGCCAGCAGCGCCCCTCCGGGTGAGCAGTTCTTC. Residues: CASSAPPGEQFF.

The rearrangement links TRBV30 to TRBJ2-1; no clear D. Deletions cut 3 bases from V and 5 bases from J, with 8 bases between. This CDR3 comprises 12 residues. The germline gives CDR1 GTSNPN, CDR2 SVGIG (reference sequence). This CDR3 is CAWRGLDNEQFF. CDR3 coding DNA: TGTGCCTGGAGGGGTTTGGACAATGAGCAGTTCTTC.

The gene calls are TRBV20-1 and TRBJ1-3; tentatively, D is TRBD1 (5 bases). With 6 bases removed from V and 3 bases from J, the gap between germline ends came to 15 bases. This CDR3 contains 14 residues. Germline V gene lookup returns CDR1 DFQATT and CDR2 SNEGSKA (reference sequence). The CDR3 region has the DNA TGCAGTGCACTCCACCGGGACTATGGAAACACCATATATTTT. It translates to CSALHRDYGNTIYF.

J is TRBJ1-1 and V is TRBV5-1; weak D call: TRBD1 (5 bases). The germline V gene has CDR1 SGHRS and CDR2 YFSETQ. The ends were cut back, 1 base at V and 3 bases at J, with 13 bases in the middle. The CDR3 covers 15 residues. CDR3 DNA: TGCGCCAGCAGCTTGCAGGGAGCGAGGGACACTGAAGCTTTCTTT. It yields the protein CASSLQGARDTEAFF.

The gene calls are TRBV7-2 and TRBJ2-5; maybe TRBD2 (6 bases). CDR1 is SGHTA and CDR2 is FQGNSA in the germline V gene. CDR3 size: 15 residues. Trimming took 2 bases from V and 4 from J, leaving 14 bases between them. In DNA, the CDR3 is TGTGCCAGCAGCTTACTGGGACTGGGCTCAGAGACCCAGTACTTC. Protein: CASSLLGLGSETQYF.

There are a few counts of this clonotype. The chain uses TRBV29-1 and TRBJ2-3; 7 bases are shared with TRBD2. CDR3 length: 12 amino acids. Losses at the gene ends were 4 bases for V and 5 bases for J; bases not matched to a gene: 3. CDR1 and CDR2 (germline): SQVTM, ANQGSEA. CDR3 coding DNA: TGCAGCGTTGTGGCGGGGGTAGATACGCAGTATTTT. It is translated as CSVVAGVDTQYF.

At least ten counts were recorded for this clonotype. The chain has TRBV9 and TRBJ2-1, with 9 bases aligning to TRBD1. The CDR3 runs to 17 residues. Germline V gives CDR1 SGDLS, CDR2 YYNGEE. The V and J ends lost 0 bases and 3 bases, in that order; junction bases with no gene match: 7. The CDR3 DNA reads TGTGCCAGCAGCGTAGCTTGGGGACAGGGACACTACAATGAGCAGTTCTTC. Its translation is CASSVAWGQGHYNEQFF. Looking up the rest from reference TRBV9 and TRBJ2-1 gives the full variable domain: DSGVTQTPKHLITATGQRVTLRCSPRSGDLSVYWYQQSLDQGLQFLIQYYNGEERAKGNILERFSAQQFPDLHSELNLSSLELGDSALYFCASSVAWGQGHYNEQFFGPGTRLTVL.

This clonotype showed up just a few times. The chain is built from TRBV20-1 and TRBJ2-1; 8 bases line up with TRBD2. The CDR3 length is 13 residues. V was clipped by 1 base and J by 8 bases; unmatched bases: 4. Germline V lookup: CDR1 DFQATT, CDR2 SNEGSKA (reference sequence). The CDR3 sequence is CSARAGGPDEQFF. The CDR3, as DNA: TGCAGTGCTAGAGCGGGGGGGCCGGATGAGCAGTTCTTC.

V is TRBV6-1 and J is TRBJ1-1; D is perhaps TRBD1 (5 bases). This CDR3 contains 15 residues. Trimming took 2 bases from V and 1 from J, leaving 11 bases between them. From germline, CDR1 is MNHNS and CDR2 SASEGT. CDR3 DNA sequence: TGTGCCAGCAGTGAATTCAGGGAGAGGAACACTGAAGCTTTCTTT. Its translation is CASSEFRERNTEAFF.

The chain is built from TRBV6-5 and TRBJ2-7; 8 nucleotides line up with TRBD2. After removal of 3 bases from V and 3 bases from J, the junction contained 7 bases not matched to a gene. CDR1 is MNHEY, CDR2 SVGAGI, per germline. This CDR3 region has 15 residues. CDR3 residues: CASSYPSGGVYEQYF. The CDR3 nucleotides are TGTGCCAGCAGTTATCCCTCGGGGGGGGTCTACGAGCAGTACTTC.

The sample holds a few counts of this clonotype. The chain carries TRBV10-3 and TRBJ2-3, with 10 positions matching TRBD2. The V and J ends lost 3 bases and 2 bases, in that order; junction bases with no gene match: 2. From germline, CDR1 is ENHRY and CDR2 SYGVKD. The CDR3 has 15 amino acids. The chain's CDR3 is CAISDSGRNTDTQYF. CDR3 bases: TGTGCCATCAGTGATAGCGGGAGGAACACAGATACGCAGTATTTT.

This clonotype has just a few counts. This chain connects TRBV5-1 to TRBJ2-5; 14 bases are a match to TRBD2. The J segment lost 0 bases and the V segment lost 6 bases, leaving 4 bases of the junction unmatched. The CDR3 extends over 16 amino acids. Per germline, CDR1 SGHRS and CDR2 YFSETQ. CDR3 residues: CASTGLAGANQETQYF. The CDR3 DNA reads TGCGCCAGCACGGGACTAGCGGGGGCCAACCAAGAGACCCAGTACTTC.